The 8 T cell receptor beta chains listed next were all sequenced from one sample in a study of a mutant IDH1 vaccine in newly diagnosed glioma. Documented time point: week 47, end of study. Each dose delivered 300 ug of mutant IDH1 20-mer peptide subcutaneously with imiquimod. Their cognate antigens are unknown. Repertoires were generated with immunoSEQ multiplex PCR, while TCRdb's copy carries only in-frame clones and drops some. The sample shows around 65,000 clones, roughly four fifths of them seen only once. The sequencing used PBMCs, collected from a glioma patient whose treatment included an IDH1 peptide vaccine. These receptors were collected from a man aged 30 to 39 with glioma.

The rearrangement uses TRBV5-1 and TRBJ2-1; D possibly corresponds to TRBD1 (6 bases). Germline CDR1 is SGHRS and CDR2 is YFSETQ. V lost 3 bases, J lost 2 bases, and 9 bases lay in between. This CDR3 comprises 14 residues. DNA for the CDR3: TGCGCCAGCAGCTCGGGACATCCCTACAATGAGCAGTTCTTC. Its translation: CASSSGHPYNEQFF.

The CDR3 region has the DNA TGTGCCTGGAGTGTACGGCGAGGACAGCGGGGGCCGAGCTCCTACAATGAGCAGTTCTTC. It encodes CAWSVRRGQRGPSSYNEQFF. The rearrangement uses TRBV30 and TRBJ2-1; 8 nucleotides agree with TRBD2. The trim removed 0 bases at V and 0 bases at J, leaving 16 bases unmatched. Germline lookup yields CDR1 GTSNPN and CDR2 SVGIG (reference sequence). The CDR3 has 20 residues.

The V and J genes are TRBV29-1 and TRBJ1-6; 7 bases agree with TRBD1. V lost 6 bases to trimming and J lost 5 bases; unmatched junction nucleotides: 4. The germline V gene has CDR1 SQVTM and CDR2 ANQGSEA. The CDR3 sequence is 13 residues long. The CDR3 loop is CSVQGVDNSPLHF. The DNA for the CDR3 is TGCAGCGTCCAGGGGGTCGATAATTCACCCCTCCACTTT.

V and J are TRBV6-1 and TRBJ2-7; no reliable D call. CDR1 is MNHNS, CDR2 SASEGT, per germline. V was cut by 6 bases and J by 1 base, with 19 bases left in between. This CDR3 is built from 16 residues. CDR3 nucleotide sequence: TGTGCCAGCAGCGAAACACACGTCTCGCGGTCCTACGAGCAGTACTTC. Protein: CASSETHVSRSYEQYF.

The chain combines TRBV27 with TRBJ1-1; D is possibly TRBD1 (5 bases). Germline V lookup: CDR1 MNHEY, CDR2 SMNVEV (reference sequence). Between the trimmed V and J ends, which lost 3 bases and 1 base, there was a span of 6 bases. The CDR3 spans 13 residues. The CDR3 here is CASSLGQNTEAFF. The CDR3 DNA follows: TGTGCCAGCAGTTTGGGGCAGAACACTGAAGCTTTCTTT.

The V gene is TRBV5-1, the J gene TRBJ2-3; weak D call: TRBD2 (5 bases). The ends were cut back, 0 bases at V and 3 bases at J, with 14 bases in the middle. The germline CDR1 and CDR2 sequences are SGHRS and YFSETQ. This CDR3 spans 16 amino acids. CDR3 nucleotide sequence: TGCGCCAGCAGCTTGGGGGCGGGCTTTGGAACAGATACGCAGTATTTT. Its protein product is CASSLGAGFGTDTQYF.

The CDR3 is CASSLAGSRDYGYTF. CDR3 sequence (DNA): TGTGCCAGCAGCTTGGCAGGGTCGAGGGACTATGGCTACACCTTC. The V and J genes are TRBV5-6 and TRBJ1-2; D perhaps matches TRBD1 (5 bases). V was shortened by 0 bases and J by 3 bases, with 12 bases between the two germline ends. The CDR3 is 15 residues long. Germline V gene data show CDR1 as SGHDT and CDR2 as YYEEEE.

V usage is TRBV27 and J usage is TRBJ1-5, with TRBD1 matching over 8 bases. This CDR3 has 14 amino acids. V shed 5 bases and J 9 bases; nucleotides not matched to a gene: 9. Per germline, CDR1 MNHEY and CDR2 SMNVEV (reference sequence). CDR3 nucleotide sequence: TGTGCCAGCAGTACCCGGACAGGGTGGGGGCCCCAGCATTTT. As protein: CASSTRTGWGPQHF.